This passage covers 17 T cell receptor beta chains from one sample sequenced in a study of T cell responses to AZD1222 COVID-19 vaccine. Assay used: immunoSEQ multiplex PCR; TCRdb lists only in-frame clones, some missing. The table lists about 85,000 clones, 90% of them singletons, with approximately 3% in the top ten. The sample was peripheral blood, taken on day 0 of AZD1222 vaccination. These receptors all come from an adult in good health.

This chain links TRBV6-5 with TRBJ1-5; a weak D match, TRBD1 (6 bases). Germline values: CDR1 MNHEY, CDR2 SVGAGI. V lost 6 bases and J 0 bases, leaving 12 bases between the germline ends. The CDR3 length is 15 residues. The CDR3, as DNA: TGTGCCAGCAGGCTACAGGGACATAGCAATCAGCCCCAGCATTTT. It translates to CASRLQGHSNQPQHF.

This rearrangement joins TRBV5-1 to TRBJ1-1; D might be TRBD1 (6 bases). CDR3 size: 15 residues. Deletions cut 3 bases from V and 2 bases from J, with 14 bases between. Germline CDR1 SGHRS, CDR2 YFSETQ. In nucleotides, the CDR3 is TGCGCCAGCAGCTCCTTTCGGGGGCTAAACACTGAAGCTTTCTTT. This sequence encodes CASSSFRGLNTEAFF.

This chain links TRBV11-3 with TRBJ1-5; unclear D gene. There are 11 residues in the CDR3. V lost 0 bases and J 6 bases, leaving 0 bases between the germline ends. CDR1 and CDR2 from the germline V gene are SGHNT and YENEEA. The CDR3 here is CASSLDQPQHF. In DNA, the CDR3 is TGTGCCAGCAGCTTAGATCAGCCCCAGCATTTT.

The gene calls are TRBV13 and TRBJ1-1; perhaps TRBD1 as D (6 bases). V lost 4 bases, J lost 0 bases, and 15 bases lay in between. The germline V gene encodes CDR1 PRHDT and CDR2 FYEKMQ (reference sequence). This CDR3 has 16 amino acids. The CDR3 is CASSSPTQGLNTEAFF. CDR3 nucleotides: TGTGCCAGCAGCTCACCGACACAGGGCCTGAACACTGAAGCTTTCTTT.

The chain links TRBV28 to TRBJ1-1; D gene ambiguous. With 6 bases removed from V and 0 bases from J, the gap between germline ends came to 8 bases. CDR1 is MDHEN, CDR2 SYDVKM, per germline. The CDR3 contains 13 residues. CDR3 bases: TGTGCCAGCAGGGATTCTGTGAACACTGAAGCTTTCTTT. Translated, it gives CASRDSVNTEAFF.

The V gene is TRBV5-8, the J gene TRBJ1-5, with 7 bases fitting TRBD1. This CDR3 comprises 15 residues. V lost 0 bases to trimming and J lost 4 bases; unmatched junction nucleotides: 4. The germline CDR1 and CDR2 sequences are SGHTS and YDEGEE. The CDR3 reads CASSLGSGGNQPQHF. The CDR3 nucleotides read TGTGCCAGCAGCTTGGGGTCAGGGGGAAATCAGCCCCAGCATTTT.

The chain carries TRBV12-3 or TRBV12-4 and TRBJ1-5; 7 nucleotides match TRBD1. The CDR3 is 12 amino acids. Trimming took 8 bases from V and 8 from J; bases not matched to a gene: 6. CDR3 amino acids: CASGQGEKPQHF. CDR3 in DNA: TGTGCCAGCGGTCAGGGGGAGAAGCCCCAGCATTTT.

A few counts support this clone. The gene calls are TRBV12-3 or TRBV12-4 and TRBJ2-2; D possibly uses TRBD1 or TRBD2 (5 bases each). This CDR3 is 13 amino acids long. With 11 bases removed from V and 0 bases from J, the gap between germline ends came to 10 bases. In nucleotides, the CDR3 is TGTGCCTATGGGGGAGCGAACACCGGGGAGCTGTTTTTT. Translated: CAYGGANTGELFF.

The CDR3 DNA is TGCGCCAGCAGCTCCTCCGGCAATGAGCAGTTCTTC. Translation: CASSSSGNEQFF. V gene TRBV5-1 combines with J gene TRBJ2-1; no reliable D call. CDR1 and CDR2 from the germline V gene are SGHRS and YFSETQ. CDR3 length: 12 residues. With 3 bases removed from V and 6 bases from J, the gap between germline ends came to 7 bases.

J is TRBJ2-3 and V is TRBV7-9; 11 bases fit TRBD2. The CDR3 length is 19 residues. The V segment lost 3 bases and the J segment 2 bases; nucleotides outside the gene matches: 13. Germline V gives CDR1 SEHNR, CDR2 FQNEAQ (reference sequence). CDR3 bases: TGTGCCAGCAGCTTGGCCCCACTCTGGACTAGCGGGCACACAGATACGCAGTATTTT. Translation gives CASSLAPLWTSGHTDTQYF.

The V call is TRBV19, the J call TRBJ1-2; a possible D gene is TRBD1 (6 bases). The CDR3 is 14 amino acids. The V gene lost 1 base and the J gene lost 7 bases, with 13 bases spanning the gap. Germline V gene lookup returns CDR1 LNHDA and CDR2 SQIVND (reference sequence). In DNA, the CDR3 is TGTGCCAGTAGTATAGGGACAGCTTCTCTTGGCTACACCTTC. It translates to CASSIGTASLGYTF.

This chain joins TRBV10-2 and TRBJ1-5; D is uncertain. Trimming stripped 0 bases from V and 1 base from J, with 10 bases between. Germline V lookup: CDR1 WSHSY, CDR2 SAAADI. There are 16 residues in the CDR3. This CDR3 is CASSESVLGSNQPQHF. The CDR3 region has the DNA TGCGCCAGCAGTGAGTCGGTTCTTGGGAGCAATCAGCCCCAGCATTTT.

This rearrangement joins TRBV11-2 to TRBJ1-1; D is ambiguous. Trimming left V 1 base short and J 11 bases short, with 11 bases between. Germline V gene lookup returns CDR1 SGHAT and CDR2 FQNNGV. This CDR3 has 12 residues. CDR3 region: CASSLVAPAAFF. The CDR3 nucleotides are TGTGCCAGCAGCTTAGTGGCCCCCGCCGCTTTCTTT.

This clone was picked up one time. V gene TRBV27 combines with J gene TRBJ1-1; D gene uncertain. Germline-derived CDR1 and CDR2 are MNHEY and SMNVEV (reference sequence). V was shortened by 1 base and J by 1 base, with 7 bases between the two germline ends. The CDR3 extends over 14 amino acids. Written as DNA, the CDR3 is TGTGCCAGCAGTTTATACCTGGGGAACACTGAAGCTTTCTTT. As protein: CASSLYLGNTEAFF.

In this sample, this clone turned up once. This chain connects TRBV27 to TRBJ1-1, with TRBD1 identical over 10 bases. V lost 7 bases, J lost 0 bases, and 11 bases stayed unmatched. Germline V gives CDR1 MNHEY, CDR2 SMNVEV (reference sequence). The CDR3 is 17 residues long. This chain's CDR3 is CASKPDRGDMMNTEAFF. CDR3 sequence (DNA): TGTGCCAGCAAGCCGGACAGGGGGGATATGATGAACACTGAAGCTTTCTTT.

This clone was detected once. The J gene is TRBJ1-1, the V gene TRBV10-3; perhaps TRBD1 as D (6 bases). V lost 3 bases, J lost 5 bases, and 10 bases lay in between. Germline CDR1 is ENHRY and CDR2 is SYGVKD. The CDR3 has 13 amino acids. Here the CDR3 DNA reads TGTGCCATCAGTGAAAGAGGGGGTACTGAAGCTTTCTTT. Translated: CAISERGGTEAFF.

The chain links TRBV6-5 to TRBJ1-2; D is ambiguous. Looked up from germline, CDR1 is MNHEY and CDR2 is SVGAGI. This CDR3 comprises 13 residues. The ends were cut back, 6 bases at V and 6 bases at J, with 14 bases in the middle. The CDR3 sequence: CASRVVGSDGYTF. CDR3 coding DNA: TGTGCCAGCAGAGTGGTTGGGAGTGATGGCTACACCTTC.